This section outlines one TCR beta chain sequence together with its context. The antigen is not known. This entry belongs to a study of CD8+ T cells in alopecia areata. Study-wide points: In blood and scalp, many expanded lesional clones persisted during tofacitinib.

cDNA serving as the sequencing template came from extracted, reverse transcribed RNA. The table came from immunoSEQ multiplex PCR; TCRdb's copy has only in-frame clones and leaves some out. The sample contains 200,000 to 250,000 clones, over 60% of which appear only once. Germline CDR1 reads SGHTA; CDR2 reads FQGNSA. The CDR3 runs 12 residues. V gave up 3 bases and J gave up 5 bases, with 8 bases separating them. Treatment here: oral pan-JAK inhibitor, 5-10 mg twice daily. Both peripheral blood and punch biopsies of lesional scalp skin were obtained from patients who had alopecia areata. The clonotype comes from a human donor with alopecia areata. The chain combines TRBV7-2 with TRBJ2-7; D not resolved. This material consisted of CD4+ T cells sorted from blood, taken at week 4, from a patient treated with tofacitinib. The DNA of the CDR3 is TGTGCCAGCAGCTTCGGACGCGACGAGCAGTACTTC. It encodes CASSFGRDEQYF.